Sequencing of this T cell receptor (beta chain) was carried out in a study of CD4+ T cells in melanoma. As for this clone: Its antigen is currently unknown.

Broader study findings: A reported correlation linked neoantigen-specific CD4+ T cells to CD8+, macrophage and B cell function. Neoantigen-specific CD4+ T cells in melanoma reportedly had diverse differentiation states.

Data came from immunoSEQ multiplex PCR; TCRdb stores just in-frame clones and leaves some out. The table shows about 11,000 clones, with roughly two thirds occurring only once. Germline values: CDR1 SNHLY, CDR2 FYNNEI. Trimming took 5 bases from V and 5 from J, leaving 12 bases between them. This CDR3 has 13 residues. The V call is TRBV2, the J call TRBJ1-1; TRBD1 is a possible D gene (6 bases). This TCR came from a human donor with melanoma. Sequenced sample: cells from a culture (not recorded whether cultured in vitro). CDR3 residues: CASSRGRRTEAFF. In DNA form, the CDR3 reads TGTGCCAGCAGTCGGGGGCGCCGGACTGAAGCTTTCTTT.